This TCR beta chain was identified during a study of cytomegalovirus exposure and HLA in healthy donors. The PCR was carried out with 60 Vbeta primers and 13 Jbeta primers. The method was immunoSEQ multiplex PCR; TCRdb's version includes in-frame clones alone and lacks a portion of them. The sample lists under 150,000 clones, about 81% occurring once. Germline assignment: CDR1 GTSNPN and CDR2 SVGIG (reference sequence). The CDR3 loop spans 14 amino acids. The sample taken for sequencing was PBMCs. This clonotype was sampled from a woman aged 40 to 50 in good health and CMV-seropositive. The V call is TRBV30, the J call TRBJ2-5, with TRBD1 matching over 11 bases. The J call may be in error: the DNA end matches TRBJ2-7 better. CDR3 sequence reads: CAWSPGQGEYEQYF. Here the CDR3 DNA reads TGTGCCTGGAGTCCGGGACAGGGGGAATACGAGCAGTACTTC.